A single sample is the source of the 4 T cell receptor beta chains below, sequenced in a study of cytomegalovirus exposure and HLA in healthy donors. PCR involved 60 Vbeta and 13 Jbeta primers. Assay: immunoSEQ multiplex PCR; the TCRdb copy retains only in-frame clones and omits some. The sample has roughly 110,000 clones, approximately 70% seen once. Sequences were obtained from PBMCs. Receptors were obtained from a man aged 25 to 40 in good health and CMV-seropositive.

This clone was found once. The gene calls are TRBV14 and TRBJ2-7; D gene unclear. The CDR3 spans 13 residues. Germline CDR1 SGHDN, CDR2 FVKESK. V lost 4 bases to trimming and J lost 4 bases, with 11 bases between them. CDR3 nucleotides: TGTGCCAGCAGCCTTCACTCGATTTACGAGCAGTACTTC. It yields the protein CASSLHSIYEQYF.

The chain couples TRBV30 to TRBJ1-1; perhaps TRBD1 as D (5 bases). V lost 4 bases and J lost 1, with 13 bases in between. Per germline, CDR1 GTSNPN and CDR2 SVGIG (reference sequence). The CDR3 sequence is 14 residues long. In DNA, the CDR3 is TGTGCCTGGATACCCTACGGGGGGAACACTGAAGCTTTCTTT. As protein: CAWIPYGGNTEAFF.

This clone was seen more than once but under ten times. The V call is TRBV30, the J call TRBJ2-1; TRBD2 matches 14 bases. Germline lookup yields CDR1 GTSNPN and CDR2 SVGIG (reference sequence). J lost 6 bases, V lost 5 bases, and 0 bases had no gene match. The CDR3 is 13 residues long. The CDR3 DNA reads TGTGCCTGGGGGACTAGCGGGAGCAATGAGCAGTTCTTC. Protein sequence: CAWGTSGSNEQFF.

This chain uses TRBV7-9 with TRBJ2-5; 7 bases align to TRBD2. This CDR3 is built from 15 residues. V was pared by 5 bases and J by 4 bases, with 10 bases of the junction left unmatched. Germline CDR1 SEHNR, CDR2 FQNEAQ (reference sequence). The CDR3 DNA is TGTGCCAGCAGCCGGGATACGGGGGGTGCAGAGACCCAGTACTTC. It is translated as CASSRDTGGAETQYF.